The T cell receptor beta chain described here comes from a study of T cell repertoires and HLA-DP antigens. Study summary: The donors, ranging 18-to-29 to 60-to-69 years, included a couple of males and one female.

The protocol was immunoSEQ multiplex PCR, while the TCRdb copy is restricted to in-frame clones and leaves out a portion. The repertoire holds almost 90,000 clones, with approximately 86% as singletons. This clone was seen once. The antigen is not known. The CDR3 consists of 14 residues. V lost 4 bases and J lost 0, with 10 bases in between. CDR1 and CDR2 from the germline V gene are SNHLY and FYNNEI. The TCR comes from a man aged 50 to 59 in good health and CMV-seronegative. Sequences were obtained from CD4+ T cells from PBMCs. The genes are TRBV2 and TRBJ2-7; no clear D gene. CDR3 DNA sequence: TGTGCCAGCAGTGTCCAGGCGCCCTCCTACGAGCAGTACTTC. Translation gives CASSVQAPSYEQYF.